This TCR beta chain is drawn from a study of neurological immune-mediated disorders. The overall study: Multiple sclerosis patients numbered approximately 35, with about 30 relapsing-remitting and 3 secondary progressive.

Germline V CDR1 and CDR2: SEHNR, FQNEAQ (reference sequence). Between the trimmed V and J ends, which lost 5 bases and 1 base, there was a span of 8 bases. CDR3 length: 13 residues. In TCRdb, the 5' RACE reads were re-called with MiXCR into one record per CDR3 protein. The table has roughly 88,000 distinct CDR3 sequences, approximately 4% seen once; the top ten hold approximately 2.9%. Study-wide findings and caveats: Whereas HTLV-1-associated myelopathy showed the most TCR clonal expansion, multiple sclerosis showed the least, with levels below those of healthy controls. Phylogenetic analysis grouped 18 of 34 multiple sclerosis patients' repertoires together, suggesting a possible repertoire signature.

This clonotype was observed at least ten times. The target antigen is unknown. V is TRBV7-9 and J is TRBJ1-1; tentative D call: TRBD1 (6 bases). Sequenced sample: PBMCs. The clonotype comes from a woman between 45 and 65 years old with multiple sclerosis. DNA for the CDR3: TGTGCCAGCAGCCAGACAGGGAACACTGAAGCTTTCTTT. Encoded protein: CASSQTGNTEAFF.